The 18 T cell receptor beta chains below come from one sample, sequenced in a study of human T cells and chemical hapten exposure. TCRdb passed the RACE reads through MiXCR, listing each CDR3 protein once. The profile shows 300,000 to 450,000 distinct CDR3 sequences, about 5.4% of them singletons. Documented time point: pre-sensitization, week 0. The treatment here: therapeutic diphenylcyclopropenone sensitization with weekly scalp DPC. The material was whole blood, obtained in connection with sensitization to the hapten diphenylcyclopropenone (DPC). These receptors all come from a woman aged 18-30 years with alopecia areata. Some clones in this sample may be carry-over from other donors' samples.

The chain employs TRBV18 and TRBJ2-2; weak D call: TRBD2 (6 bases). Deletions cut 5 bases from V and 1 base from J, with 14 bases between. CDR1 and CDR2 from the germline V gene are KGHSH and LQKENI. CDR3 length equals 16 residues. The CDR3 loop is CASSSTGTQNTGELFF. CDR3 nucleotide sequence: TGTGCCAGCTCATCTACCGGGACTCAGAACACCGGGGAGCTGTTTTTT.

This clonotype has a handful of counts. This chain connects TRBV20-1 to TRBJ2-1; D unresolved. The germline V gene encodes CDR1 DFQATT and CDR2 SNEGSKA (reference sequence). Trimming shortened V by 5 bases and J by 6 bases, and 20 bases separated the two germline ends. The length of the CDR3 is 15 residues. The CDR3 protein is CSASGPSLAPNEQFF. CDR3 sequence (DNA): TGCAGTGCTTCCGGGCCCAGCCTTGCCCCCAATGAGCAGTTCTTC.

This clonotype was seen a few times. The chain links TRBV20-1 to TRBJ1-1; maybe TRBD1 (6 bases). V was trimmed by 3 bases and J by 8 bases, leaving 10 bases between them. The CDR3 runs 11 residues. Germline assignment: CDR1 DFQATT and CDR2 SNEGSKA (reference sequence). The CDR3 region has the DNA TGCAGTGCTAGGGGGGGGGCAGAAGCTTTCTTT. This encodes CSARGGAEAFF.

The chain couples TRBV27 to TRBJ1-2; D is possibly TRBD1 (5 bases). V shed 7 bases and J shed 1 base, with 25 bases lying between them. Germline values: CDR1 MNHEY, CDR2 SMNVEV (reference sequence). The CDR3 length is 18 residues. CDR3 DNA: TGTGCCAGCATGAGAAGGGGTTGGAGAGAACAAAATAACTATGGCTACACCTTC. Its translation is CASMRRGWREQNNYGYTF.

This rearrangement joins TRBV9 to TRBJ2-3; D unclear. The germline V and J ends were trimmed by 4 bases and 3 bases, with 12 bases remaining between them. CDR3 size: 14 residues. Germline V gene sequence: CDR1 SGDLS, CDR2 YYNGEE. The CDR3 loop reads CASSPVFKTDTQYF. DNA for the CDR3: TGTGCCAGCAGCCCGGTCTTTAAGACAGATACGCAGTATTTT.

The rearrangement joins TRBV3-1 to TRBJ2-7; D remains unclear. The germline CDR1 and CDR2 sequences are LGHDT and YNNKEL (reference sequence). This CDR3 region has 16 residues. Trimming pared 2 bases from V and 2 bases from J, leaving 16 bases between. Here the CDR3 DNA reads TGTGCCAGCAGCCAACGAGGTCGCAGTTTACCCTACGAGCAGTACTTC. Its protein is CASSQRGRSLPYEQYF.

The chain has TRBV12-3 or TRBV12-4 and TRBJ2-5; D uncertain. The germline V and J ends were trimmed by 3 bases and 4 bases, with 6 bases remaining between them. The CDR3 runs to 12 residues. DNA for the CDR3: TGTGCCAGCAGTTTCTTAGGAGAGACCCAGTACTTC. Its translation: CASSFLGETQYF.

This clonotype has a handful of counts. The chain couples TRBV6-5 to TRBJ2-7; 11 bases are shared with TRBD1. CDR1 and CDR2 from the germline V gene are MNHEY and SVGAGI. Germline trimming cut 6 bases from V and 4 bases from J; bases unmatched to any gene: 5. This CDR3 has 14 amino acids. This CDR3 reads CASSRTGGGYEQYF. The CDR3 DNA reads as TGTGCCAGCAGCCGGACAGGGGGCGGGTACGAGCAGTACTTC.

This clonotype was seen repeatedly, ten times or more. The chain's CDR3 is CASSLWWDTQYF. The CDR3, as DNA: TGTGCCAGCAGCTTATGGTGGGATACGCAGTATTTT. The chain joins TRBV7-6 to TRBJ2-3; unclear D gene. The CDR3 loop spans 12 amino acids. Per germline, CDR1 SGHVS and CDR2 FNYEAQ. V was cut by 2 bases and J by 6 bases, with 6 bases left in between.

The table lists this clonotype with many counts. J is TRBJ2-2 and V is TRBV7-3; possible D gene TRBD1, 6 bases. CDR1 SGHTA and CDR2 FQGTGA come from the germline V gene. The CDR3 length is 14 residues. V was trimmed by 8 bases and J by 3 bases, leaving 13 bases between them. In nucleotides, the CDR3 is TGTGCCAGCGGAACAGGGCAGCACACCGGGGAGCTGTTTTTT. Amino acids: CASGTGQHTGELFF.

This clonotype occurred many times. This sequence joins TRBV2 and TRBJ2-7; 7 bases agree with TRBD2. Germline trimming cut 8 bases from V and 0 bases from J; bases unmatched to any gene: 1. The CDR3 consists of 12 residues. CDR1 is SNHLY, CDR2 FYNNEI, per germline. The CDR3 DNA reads TGTGCCAGCCGGGGGGACTCCTACGAGCAGTACTTC. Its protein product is CASRGDSYEQYF.

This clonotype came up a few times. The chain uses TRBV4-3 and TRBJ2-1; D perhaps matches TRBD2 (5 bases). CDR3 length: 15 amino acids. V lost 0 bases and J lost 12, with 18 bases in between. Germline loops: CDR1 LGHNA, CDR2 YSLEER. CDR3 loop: CASSQDRGLNTGQFF. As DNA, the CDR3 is TGCGCCAGCAGCCAAGATCGAGGGCTAAATACCGGGCAGTTCTTC.

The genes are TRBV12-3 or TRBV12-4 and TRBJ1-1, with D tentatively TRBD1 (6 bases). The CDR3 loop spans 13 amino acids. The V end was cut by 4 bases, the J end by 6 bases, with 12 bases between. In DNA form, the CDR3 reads TGTGCCAGCAGTTCACAGGGTCAGGCTGAAGCTTTCTTT. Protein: CASSSQGQAEAFF.

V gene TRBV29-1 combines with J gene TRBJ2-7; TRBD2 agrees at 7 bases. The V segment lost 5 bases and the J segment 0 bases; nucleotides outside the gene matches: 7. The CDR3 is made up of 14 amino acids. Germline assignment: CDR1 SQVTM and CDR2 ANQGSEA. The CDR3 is CSVIGGRDSYEQYF. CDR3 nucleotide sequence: TGCAGCGTTATAGGAGGGAGGGACTCCTACGAGCAGTACTTC.

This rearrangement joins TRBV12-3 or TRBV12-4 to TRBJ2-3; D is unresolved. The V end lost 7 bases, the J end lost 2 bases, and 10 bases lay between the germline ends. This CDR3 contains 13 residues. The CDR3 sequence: CASNVGATDTQYF. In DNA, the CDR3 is TGTGCCAGCAACGTGGGTGCCACAGATACGCAGTATTTT.

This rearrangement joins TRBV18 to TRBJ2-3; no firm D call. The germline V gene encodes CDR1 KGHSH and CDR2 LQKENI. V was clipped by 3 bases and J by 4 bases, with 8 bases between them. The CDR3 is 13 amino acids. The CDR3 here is CASSPQESDTQYF. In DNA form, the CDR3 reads TGTGCCAGCTCACCTCAGGAGTCAGATACGCAGTATTTT.

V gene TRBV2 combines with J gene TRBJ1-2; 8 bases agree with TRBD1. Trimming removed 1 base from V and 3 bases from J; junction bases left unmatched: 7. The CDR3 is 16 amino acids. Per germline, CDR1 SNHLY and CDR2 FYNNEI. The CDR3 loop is CASSEGTGSGDYGYTF. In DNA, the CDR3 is TGTGCCAGCAGTGAAGGGACAGGGTCCGGGGACTATGGCTACACCTTC.

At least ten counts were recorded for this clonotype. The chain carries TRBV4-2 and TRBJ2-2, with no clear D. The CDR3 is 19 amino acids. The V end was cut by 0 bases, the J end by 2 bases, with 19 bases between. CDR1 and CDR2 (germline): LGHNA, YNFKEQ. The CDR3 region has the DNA TGTGCCAGCAGCCAAGAGTCCTTAGTACGGACGGATAACACCGGGGAGCTGTTTTTT. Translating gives CASSQESLVRTDNTGELFF.